This TCR beta chain came from a study of OX40 agonist ivuxolimab in advanced cancers. The overall study: Across the patients, intravenous ivuxolimab was delivered every 2 weeks at 0.01 to 10 mg/kg. Patients enrolled in dose escalation were diagnosed with hepatocellular carcinoma, melanoma, renal cell or head and neck cancer. Overall study results and limits: In CD8+ T cells, expanded clones were on average more numerous than in CD4+.

On cycle 4 day 1 and cycle 7 day 1, as well as at baseline, blood was sampled. The protocol was immunoSEQ multiplex PCR, while the TCRdb copy is restricted to in-frame clones and leaves out a portion. The sample comprises 55,000 to 85,000 clones, about 85% of which are singletons, and 1.3% rests with the top ten. Germline V gene data show CDR1 as MNHNY and CDR2 as SVGAGI (reference sequence). The CDR3 spans 14 residues. V shed 2 bases and J 2 bases; nucleotides not matched to a gene: 1. Concerning this clone: The antigen remains undetermined.

The rearrangement joins TRBV6-6 to TRBJ2-5; 8 nucleotides line up with TRBD1. The input for sequencing was CD4+ or CD8+ T cells sorted from blood, taken in a trial of the OX40 agonist ivuxolimab. The sequence derives from an adult with an advanced solid tumor such as melanoma, head and neck, liver or kidney cancer. The DNA for the CDR3 is TGTGCCAGCAGTTACCGACAGGGGCAAGAGACCCAGTACTTC. Translating gives CASSYRQGQETQYF.